These T cell receptor beta chains were read from a single sample in a study of post-analysis software for immune sequencing data. TCRdb reprocessed the PCR reads with MiXCR, giving one entry per CDR3 protein. The table records hundreds of thousands of distinct CDR3 sequences, 53% of them present only once. Source material: blood. Receptors originate from a girl aged 5-17 years with multiple sclerosis. Both conserved end residues are trimmed from each CDR3. Each record gives: V gene, CDR3 length, CDR3 protein.

TRBV5-1,14,ASSPSVGGTGNEQF
TRBV7-3,11,ASSPGPTNTQY
TRBV18,17,ASSPQASGTSTLRNEQF
TRBV12-3/TRBV12-4,16,ASSQNLLGGRHYNEQF
TRBV10-3,14,ATTRRAGENTGELF
TRBV20-1,11,SAGSGVTDTQY
TRBV5-1,11,ASSLREIDEQF
TRBV5-1,12,ASNDGRGFYEQY
TRBV29-1,11,SASTVSGDEQY
TRBV7-3,13,ASSCIGTGSQPQH
TRBV20-1,13,SARDLQRTQETQY
TRBV6-4,12,ASSETPSTDTQY
TRBV29-1,12,SVDISGSTDTQY
TRBV12-3/TRBV12-4,15,ASSFRPRSKIENEQF
TRBV20-1,12,SARDRGLVSEQF
TRBV12-3/TRBV12-4,13,ASSQVFSGANVLT
TRBV5-1,12,ASSKGQGETPLH
TRBV5-1,11,ASSASGTEVKY
TRBV20-1,12,SARLPGTGLEQY
TRBV7-8,11,ASSLAGEGTQY
TRBV12-3/TRBV12-4,14,ASSLFRVDSENIQY
TRBV12-3/TRBV12-4,14,ASRPFGGPPNTEAF
TRBV25-1,14,ASSEVGSGRDYGYT
TRBV29-1,12,SVVTGNPDYGYT